This record concerns one T cell receptor (beta chain) sequence. Germline CDR1 SGDLS, CDR2 YYNGEE. The CDR3 is 13 residues long. The data derive from a study of T cells expressing NK-cell markers. For the study at large: The study sequenced eight donors, seven HCMV-seropositive and one seronegative.

TCRdb re-called the 5' RACE reads, yielding one record per CDR3 amino acid sequence without DNA. Recorded for this sample: about 260,000 distinct CDR3 sequences. Sequenced material: blood T cells: a sorted CD56 or NKG2C T cell subset, CD4+ or CD8+ T cells, or bulk PBMC T cells (not recorded which). This sequence joins TRBV9 and TRBJ1-1. This receptor was taken from a woman between 18 and 69 years old in good health. CDR3 loop: CASSVVMNTEAFF. Looking up the rest from reference TRBV9 and TRBJ1-1 gives the full variable domain: DSGVTQTPKHLITATGQRVTLRCSPRSGDLSVYWYQQSLDQGLQFLIQYYNGEERAKGNILERFSAQQFPDLHSELNLSSLELGDSALYFCASSVVMNTEAFFGQGTRLTVV.